This TCR beta chain was captured by sequencing in a study of tumor-infiltrating lymphocytes in primary liver carcinoma. Study as a whole: The patients had histopathologically diagnosed primary liver carcinoma, and their disease was treated by surgical resection.

The researchers obtained blood RNA from unsorted whole blood and also extracted germline DNA. Germline lookup yields CDR1 MNHNS and CDR2 SASEGT. CDR3 length: 17 residues. Germline trimming cut 6 bases from V and 4 bases from J; bases unmatched to any gene: 14. TCR beta cDNA came from roughly 0.45 ug total RNA, primed with a constant-region primer. Slightly modified ARM-PCR, run as three nested multiplex PCR rounds, produced the TCR beta libraries. In the first two PCR rounds, TRBV1-TRBV30 forward primers were paired with a C-beta reverse primer, and each round lasted nine to ten cycles. TCRdb recomputed calls from the multiplex PCR reads with MiXCR, one row per CDR3 protein. Here the sample spans about 310,000 distinct CDR3 sequences, more than 55% being singletons.

This chain links TRBV6-1 with TRBJ1-5; 8 bases are shared with TRBD1. The source of this sequence is a man aged 35-49 years with primary liver carcinoma and hepatitis B virus infection. The specimen sequenced was peripheral blood. In DNA form, the CDR3 reads TGTGCCAGCAGCCGAATGGGAGGACAGGGAGGGAATCAGCCCCAGCATTTT. It codes for CASSRMGGQGGNQPQHF.